These 13 T cell receptor beta chains originate from one sample sequenced in a study of identical twins (TCRdb year 2016). The library was prepared using 5' RACE. The listed sequencing device is Illumina HiSeq 2000. In TCRdb, the public reads were trimmed at Q25 with fastp and aligned with MiXCR, with productive beta chains retained. Rows with one shared CDR3 protein collapse into an entry with the most common genes and DNA. The table for this sample lists 400,000 or so distinct CDR3 sequences; roughly 10% of them were counted only once. The leading ten clones occupy 8% to 10% of the sample. The material sequenced was naive T cells sorted from blood. Per the publication, the cell subset or site label means: cells isolated with a human naive T-cell isolation kit. The receptors come from a woman aged 45-65 years in good health.

The V call is TRBV12-3 or TRBV12-4, the J call TRBJ2-3; D could derive from TRBD1 or TRBD2 (5 bases each). The V and J ends lost 3 bases and 7 bases respectively, with 11 bases between them. The CDR3 is 13 amino acids. The CDR3 sequence: CASSLGEQNTQYF. The CDR3 DNA reads as TGTGCCAGCAGTTTGGGGGAGCAAAATACGCAGTATTTT.

This clonotype has a handful of counts. CDR3 sequence (DNA): TGTGCCAGCTCTGAACGGGGGGGATCGGTCTATGGCTACACCTTC. Amino acid sequence: CASSERGGSVYGYTF. V and J are TRBV19 and TRBJ1-2, with D tentatively TRBD1 (5 bases). Germline loops: CDR1 LNHDA, CDR2 SQIVND (reference sequence). This CDR3 contains 15 residues. Trimming shortened V by 9 bases and J by 4 bases, and 21 bases separated the two germline ends. The full variable domain, with the rest looked up from reference TRBV19 and TRBJ1-2, is DGGITQSPKYLFRKEGQNVTLSCEQNLNHDAMYWYRQDPGQGLRLIYYSQIVNDFQKGDIAEGYSVSREKKESFPLTVTSAQKNPTAFYLCASSERGGSVYGYTFGSGTRLTVV.

This clonotype was seen just once. Given a much more abundant clone one base away, this may be a read error. In DNA, the CDR3 is TGTGCCACCAACCGAGCGGAGGGATTCAATGAGCAGTTCTTC. Protein sequence: CATNRAEGFNEQFF. The rearrangement links TRBV24-1 to TRBJ2-1; D is possibly TRBD2 (6 bases). The CDR3 contains 14 residues. Germline CDR1 is KGHDR and CDR2 is SFDVKD. V lost 8 bases, J lost 6 bases, and 16 bases lay in between.

The sample holds a few counts of this clonotype. This chain's CDR3 is CASTLSLNSYEQYF. As DNA, the CDR3 is TGTGCCAGCACTCTTTCGCTAAACTCCTACGAGCAGTACTTC. V is TRBV6-1 and J is TRBJ2-7; D is uncertain. Trimming took off 7 bases at V and 0 bases at J, with 13 bases between the two ends. The CDR3 length is 14 residues. Germline-derived CDR1 and CDR2 are MNHNS and SASEGT.

This clonotype was counted only a few times. V gene TRBV3-1 combines with J gene TRBJ2-3; D remains unclear. CDR3 size: 15 residues. V dropped 0 bases and J dropped 4 bases, with 11 bases sitting between them. CDR1 and CDR2 (germline): LGHDT, YNNKEL (reference sequence). The CDR3 loop is CASSQDLGESDTQYF. The CDR3 bases are TGTGCCAGCAGCCAAGATCTTGGGGAATCAGATACGCAGTATTTT.

This clonotype was observed a handful of times. V and J are TRBV29-1 and TRBJ2-3, with 15 bases lining up with TRBD2. V gave up 6 bases and J gave up 4 bases; unmatched junction bases: 5. From germline, CDR1 is SQVTM and CDR2 ANQGSEA. The CDR3 contains 15 residues. CDR3 residues: CSVDGLAGGPDTQYF. As DNA, the CDR3 is TGCAGCGTCGATGGACTAGCGGGAGGGCCAGATACGCAGTATTTT.

V and J are TRBV5-1 and TRBJ2-3, with 9 positions matching TRBD2. Germline loops: CDR1 SGHRS, CDR2 YFSETQ. After removal of 4 bases from V and 0 bases from J, the junction contained 6 bases not matched to a gene. The CDR3 sequence is 16 residues long. Here the CDR3 reads CASSEGLALSTDTQYF. In DNA, the CDR3 is TGCGCCAGCAGCGAGGGACTAGCATTGAGCACAGATACGCAGTATTTT.

This clonotype was seen more than once but under ten times. The J gene is TRBJ2-5, the V gene TRBV5-1; D may be TRBD2 (6 bases). The length of the CDR3 is 15 residues. Germline CDR1 is SGHRS and CDR2 is YFSETQ. The V end lost 2 bases, the J end lost 2 bases, and 13 bases lay between the germline ends. Here the CDR3 reads CASSLLTGEQETQYF. The CDR3 coding sequence is TGCGCCAGCAGCTTACTAACGGGAGAGCAAGAGACCCAGTACTTC.

In its sample, this clonotype was seen a few times. V gene TRBV12-3 or TRBV12-4 combines with J gene TRBJ1-1; no firm D call. CDR3 size: 10 residues. The V end lost 8 bases, the J end lost 8 bases, and 9 bases lay between the germline ends. The CDR3 nucleotides read TGTGCCAGCTACCTGGGGGAAGCTTTCTTT. It codes for CASYLGEAFF.

The sample holds many counts of this clonotype. The chain couples TRBV7-9 to TRBJ1-2; D gene unclear. Trimming stripped 5 bases from V and 5 bases from J, with 21 bases between. The germline gives CDR1 SEHNR, CDR2 FQNEAQ (reference sequence). The CDR3 runs to 16 residues. CDR3 loop: CASSPFAGDGVYGYTF. In nucleotides, the CDR3 is TGTGCCAGCAGCCCCTTTGCAGGCGACGGGGTATATGGCTACACCTTC.

The rearrangement links TRBV9 to TRBJ1-1; 7 nucleotides agree with TRBD1. The CDR3 is made up of 14 amino acids. Germline trimming cut 2 bases from V and 6 bases from J; bases unmatched to any gene: 7. The germline CDR1 and CDR2 sequences are SGDLS and YYNGEE. The CDR3: CASSVGTAHSEAFF. The DNA of the CDR3 is TGTGCCAGCAGCGTCGGGACAGCCCATTCTGAAGCTTTCTTT. The full variable domain, with the rest looked up from reference TRBV9 and TRBJ1-1, is DSGVTQTPKHLITATGQRVTLRCSPRSGDLSVYWYQQSLDQGLQFLIQYYNGEERAKGNILERFSAQQFPDLHSELNLSSLELGDSALYFCASSVGTAHSEAFFGQGTRLTVV.

This clonotype was observed at least ten times. V gene TRBV20-1 combines with J gene TRBJ2-5; D gene ambiguous. Trimming pared 3 bases from V and 2 bases from J, leaving 1 base between. Germline V gene sequence: CDR1 DFQATT, CDR2 SNEGSKA (reference sequence). The CDR3 extends over 10 amino acids. CDR3 protein: CSARQETQYF. The CDR3 region has the DNA TGCAGTGCTAGGCAAGAGACCCAGTACTTC.

This chain joins TRBV24-1 and TRBJ2-1; 7 positions agree with TRBD2. This CDR3 has 17 amino acids. Looked up from germline, CDR1 is KGHDR and CDR2 is SFDVKD. The trim removed 1 base at V and 8 bases at J, leaving 13 bases unmatched. The CDR3: CATSDLRSGREVDEQFF. As DNA, the CDR3 is TGTGCCACCAGTGATTTACGGTCGGGCCGGGAGGTGGATGAGCAGTTCTTC.